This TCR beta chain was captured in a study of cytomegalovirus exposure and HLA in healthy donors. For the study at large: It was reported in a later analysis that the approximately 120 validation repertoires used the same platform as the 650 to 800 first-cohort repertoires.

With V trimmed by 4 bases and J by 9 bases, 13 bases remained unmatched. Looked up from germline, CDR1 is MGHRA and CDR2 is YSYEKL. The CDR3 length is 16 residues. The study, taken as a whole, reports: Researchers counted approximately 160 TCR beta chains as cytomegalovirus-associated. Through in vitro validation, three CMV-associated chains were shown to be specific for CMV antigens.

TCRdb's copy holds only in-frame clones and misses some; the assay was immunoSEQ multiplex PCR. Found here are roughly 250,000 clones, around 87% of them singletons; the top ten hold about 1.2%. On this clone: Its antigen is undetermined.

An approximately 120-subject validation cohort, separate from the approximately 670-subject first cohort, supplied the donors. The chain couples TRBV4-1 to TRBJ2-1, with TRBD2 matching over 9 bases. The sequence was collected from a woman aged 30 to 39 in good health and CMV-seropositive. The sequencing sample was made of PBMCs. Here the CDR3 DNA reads TGCGCCAGCAGCCCAAAGCCTCTAGCGGGATTGGGTGAGCAGTTCTTC. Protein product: CASSPKPLAGLGEQFF.